This T cell receptor (beta chain) was identified in a study of Graves' ophthalmopathy and Graves' hyperthyroidism. Study outcomes and limitations: Most expanded thyroid clonotypes above 0.001 frequency also appeared in blood.

The CDR3 sequence is 16 residues long. Losses at the gene ends were 3 bases for V and 8 bases for J; bases not matched to a gene: 13. Germline loops: CDR1 KGHDR, CDR2 SFDVKD. As the template, RNA transcripts were used to amplify TCR beta CDR3 regions. First-round RT-PCR used HTBI primers; second-round multiplex PCR followed. TCRdb processed the multiplex PCR reads anew with MiXCR; each CDR3 protein has one entry. In the table there are over a million distinct CDR3 sequences, about 38% of which are singletons. Hyperthyroidism was new, under 2 months, in patients aged 18 to 65. About this clonotype itself: Its antigen is unknown.

The material sequenced was peripheral blood or thyroid tissue (not recorded which). This sequence joins TRBV24-1 and TRBJ1-2; TRBD1 matches 8 bases. This TCR came from an adult man with Graves' hyperthyroidism. The CDR3 nucleotides read TGTGCCACCAGTGATCCCGGACAGGGAGGTCGAAACGGCTACACCTTC. This sequence encodes CATSDPGQGGRNGYTF.